This TCR beta chain derives from a study of cytomegalovirus exposure and HLA in healthy donors. CDR3 length: 14 residues. Germline CDR1 MDHEN, CDR2 SYDVKM. Study results and caveats: Relative to equally common others, HLA-associated TCR beta chains showed greater clonal expansion in a later analysis. Reported performance of the classifier showed diagnosis of cytomegalovirus status with high specificity and sensitivity.

Points on this clone: As yet, its antigen is unknown.

Researchers ran the PCR with 60 Vbeta and 13 Jbeta primers. Generated by immunoSEQ multiplex PCR, the TCRdb table keeps only in-frame clones and is missing some. The sample lists 150,000 to 200,000 clones, about four fifths occurring once. The sequence came from a woman aged 50 to 60 in good health and CMV-seronegative. Sequencing input: PBMCs. The genes are TRBV28 and TRBJ2-5; 10 bases match TRBD1. The end of the DNA is better explained by TRBJ2-7, so the J call may be wrong. The CDR3 here is CASTTGTGVYEQYF. CDR3 sequence (DNA): TGTGCCAGCACCACCGGGACAGGGGTCTACGAGCAGTACTTC.